These 20 T cell receptor beta chains were all obtained from the same sample, sequenced in a study of blood T cell repertoires in COVID-19. Sequencing used immunoSEQ multiplex PCR; TCRdb keeps in-frame clones, though not all of them. The sample shows 100,000 or so clones, around 90% of them seen only once. The sequenced sample consisted of peripheral blood. The receptors here all came from a man aged 18 to 29 with acute or convalescent COVID-19.

The genes are TRBV5-6 and TRBJ1-2; D is perhaps TRBD1 (6 bases). V was cut by 2 bases and J by 3 bases, with 11 bases left in between. This CDR3 has 14 residues. Germline-derived CDR1 and CDR2 are SGHDT and YYEEEE. CDR3 amino acids: CASSLGTNYYGYTF. The CDR3 nucleotides read TGTGCCAGCAGCTTAGGGACAAACTACTATGGCTACACCTTC.

The chain links TRBV10-2 to TRBJ2-3; 10 bases line up with TRBD2. Per the germline V gene, CDR1 is WSHSY and CDR2 is SAAADI. The V and J ends lost 6 bases and 5 bases, in that order; junction bases with no gene match: 8. The length of the CDR3 is 15 residues. The chain's CDR3 is CASRTQREGGDTQYF. The CDR3 DNA sequence: TGCGCCAGCAGAACCCAGCGGGAGGGTGGAGATACGCAGTATTTT.

The chain joins TRBV19 to TRBJ2-7; 8 bases align to TRBD1. The CDR3 loop spans 17 amino acids. CDR1 LNHDA and CDR2 SQIVND come from the germline V gene (reference sequence). Unmatched junction bases numbered 16, after V lost 3 bases and J lost 6 bases. The CDR3 region is CASSIGSRTGINGEQYF. CDR3 in DNA: TGTGCCAGTAGTATCGGCTCCAGGACAGGGATCAATGGCGAGCAGTACTTC.

This chain connects TRBV6-5 to TRBJ2-7; tentatively, D is TRBD1 (6 bases). Germline V gene sequence: CDR1 MNHEY, CDR2 SVGAGI. This CDR3 region has 13 residues. V was clipped by 5 bases and J by 4 bases, with 12 bases between them. CDR3 loop: CASSRQASYEQYF. CDR3 DNA sequence: TGTGCCAGCAGTCGACAGGCTAGTTACGAGCAGTACTTC.

In its sample, this clone was seen a few times. V and J are TRBV10-1 and TRBJ2-3; 14 positions agree with TRBD2. The CDR3 spans 19 residues. CDR1 WNHNN and CDR2 SYGVQD come from the germline V gene (reference sequence). Trimming took 6 bases from V and 0 from J; bases not matched to a gene: 11. CDR3 amino acids: CASSESGLAGVTSTDTQYF. Here the CDR3 DNA reads TGCGCCAGCAGCGAATCGGGACTAGCGGGAGTTACTAGCACAGATACGCAGTATTTT.

This rearrangement joins TRBV18 to TRBJ2-1; TRBD2 agrees at 9 bases. Trimming removed 8 bases from V and 5 bases from J; junction bases left unmatched: 13. The CDR3 length is 16 residues. Germline V gives CDR1 KGHSH, CDR2 LQKENI. In DNA, the CDR3 is TGTGCCAGCCCTCGGCGGGGGGGCGTTTTTGACAATGAGCAGTTCTTC. Its translation: CASPRRGGVFDNEQFF.

J is TRBJ2-1 and V is TRBV5-5; D might be TRBD1 (5 bases). Trimming left V 5 bases short and J 2 bases short, with 20 bases between. This CDR3 contains 17 residues. The germline V gene encodes CDR1 SGHKS and CDR2 YYEKEE (reference sequence). CDR3: CASRPNILDRPYNEQFF. The CDR3 DNA is TGTGCCAGCAGACCCAATATATTAGACAGACCCTACAATGAGCAGTTCTTC. The full variable domain, its missing parts supplied by reference TRBV5-5 and TRBJ2-1, is DAGVTQSPTHLIKTRGQQVTLRCSPISGHKSVSWYQQVLGQGPQFIFQYYEKEERGRGNFPDRFSARQFPNYSSELNVNALLLGDSALYLCASRPNILDRPYNEQFFGPGTRLTVL.

This clone has just a few counts. The genes are TRBV3-1 (or the pseudogene TRBV3-2) and TRBJ2-2, with D unresolved. CDR1 is LGHDT, CDR2 YNNKEL, per germline (reference sequence). This CDR3 spans 12 amino acids. The germline V and J ends were trimmed by 4 bases and 5 bases, with 5 bases remaining between them. The CDR3 region has the DNA TGTGCCAGCAGCCCCCATACCGGGGAGCTGTTTTTT. Its protein product is CASSPHTGELFF.

In its sample, this clone was seen once. V gene TRBV6-5 combines with J gene TRBJ2-7; TRBD1 matches at 7 bases. Germline values: CDR1 MNHEY, CDR2 SVGAGI. This CDR3 is 13 amino acids long. With 0 bases clipped from V and 7 bases from J, the junction kept 3 bases outside the gene matches. The CDR3 nucleotides read TGTGCCAGCAGTTACTCGCGGACAGGTGAGCAGTACTTC. Translating gives CASSYSRTGEQYF.

The chain employs TRBV5-1 and TRBJ1-1, with D possibly matching TRBD1 (5 bases). This CDR3 is 16 amino acids long. Per germline, CDR1 SGHRS and CDR2 YFSETQ. Trimming left V 3 bases short and J 3 bases short, with 18 bases between. This CDR3 is CASSSRGGAEDTEAFF. The CDR3 DNA sequence: TGCGCCAGCAGCTCCCGGGGCGGGGCGGAGGACACTGAAGCTTTCTTT.

The chain links TRBV6-5 to TRBJ1-5, with D tentatively TRBD1 (5 bases). CDR1 and CDR2 (germline): MNHEY, SVGAGI. Between the trimmed V and J ends, which lost 6 bases and 2 bases, there was a span of 11 bases. This CDR3 spans 14 amino acids. DNA of the CDR3: TGTGCCAGCAGGCCGGGGGGTGGCAATCAGCCCCAGCATTTT. Amino acid sequence: CASRPGGGNQPQHF.

The rearrangement links TRBV3-1 (or the pseudogene TRBV3-2) to TRBJ1-4; a weak D match, TRBD1 (5 bases). The CDR3 runs to 12 residues. Between the trimmed V and J ends, which lost 4 bases and 14 bases, there was a span of 14 bases. The germline V gene encodes CDR1 LGHDT and CDR2 YNNKEL (reference sequence). CDR3 sequence (DNA): TGTGCCAGCAGCCCTTCGGGGAGGGGCCTGTTTTTT. This sequence encodes CASSPSGRGLFF.

V is TRBV24-1 and J is TRBJ2-7, with D perhaps TRBD1 (5 bases). Germline V lookup: CDR1 KGHDR, CDR2 SFDVKD. The V and J ends lost 7 bases and 0 bases respectively, with 18 bases between them. The CDR3 is 16 residues long. CDR3 sequence reads: CATRTQTEASSYEQYF. The CDR3 nucleotides read TGTGCCACCAGGACTCAGACAGAGGCCTCCTCCTACGAGCAGTACTTC.

The chain uses TRBV27 and TRBJ2-3, with D perhaps matching TRBD1 (5 bases). Trimming removed 0 bases from V and 5 bases from J, with 12 bases in between. CDR3 length: 15 residues. The V gene's germline CDR1 is MNHEY and CDR2 SMNVEV (reference sequence). The CDR3 bases are TGTGCCAGCAGTTTATCGTCAGGGAAAGGAGATACGCAGTATTTT. This gives the protein CASSLSSGKGDTQYF.

The rearrangement joins TRBV5-1 to TRBJ1-4, with 7 bases lining up with TRBD1. The CDR3 consists of 16 residues. The germline V gene has CDR1 SGHRS and CDR2 YFSETQ. Trimming cost V 4 bases and J 0 bases; bases outside gene matches: 6. CDR3 nucleotide sequence: TGCGCCAGCAGCCGGGGGACAGTTCCAACTAATGAAAAACTGTTTTTT. This sequence encodes CASSRGTVPTNEKLFF.

V is TRBV4-1 and J is TRBJ1-1, with 10 bases matching TRBD1. There are 15 residues in the CDR3. V was clipped by 4 bases and J by 6 bases; unmatched bases: 8. CDR1 MGHRA and CDR2 YSYEKL come from the germline V gene. The CDR3 DNA is TGCGCCAGCAGCCCCATAAAGACAGGGGGCCCTGAAGCTTTCTTT. It yields the protein CASSPIKTGGPEAFF.

The V call is TRBV18, the J call TRBJ2-5; D is uncertain. The germline V gene has CDR1 KGHSH and CDR2 LQKENI. The CDR3 runs 16 residues. V was pared by 3 bases and J by 0 bases, with 14 bases between. As DNA, the CDR3 is TGTGCCAGCTCACCTCTTTTGGCATTGTACCAAGAGACCCAGTACTTC. This sequence encodes CASSPLLALYQETQYF. Complete variable domain (other parts from reference TRBV18 and TRBJ2-5): NAGVMQNPRHLVRRRGQEARLRCSPMKGHSHVYWYRQLPEEGLKFMVYLQKENIIDESGMPKERFSAEFPKEGPSILRIQQVVRGDSAAYFCASSPLLALYQETQYFGPGTRLLVL.

This chain joins TRBV20-1 and TRBJ2-7; 11 bases are shared with TRBD1. V lost 3 bases and J lost 3; bases outside the gene matches: 13. This CDR3 region has 17 residues. Germline assignment: CDR1 DFQATT and CDR2 SNEGSKA (reference sequence). CDR3 sequence (DNA): TGCAGTGCTAGTCGGTCCCTCCCGGGACAGGGGGTCTACGAGCAGTACTTC. Protein sequence: CSASRSLPGQGVYEQYF.

The V gene is TRBV7-8, the J gene TRBJ1-1, with TRBD1 matching 7 bases. The germline CDR1 and CDR2 sequences are SGHVS and FQNEAQ. The CDR3 has 13 amino acids. The V and J ends lost 5 bases and 4 bases, in that order; junction bases with no gene match: 4. DNA of the CDR3: TGTGCCAGCAGCCGCGACAGGGCCACTGAAGCTTTCTTT. Translated, it gives CASSRDRATEAFF.

The rearrangement joins TRBV7-2 to TRBJ1-6; 8 positions agree with TRBD1. Trimming cost V 4 bases and J 6 bases; bases outside gene matches: 8. Per germline, CDR1 SGHTA and CDR2 FQGNSA. This CDR3 has 16 amino acids. CDR3 sequence: CASSSARGHGNSPLHF. For the CDR3, the DNA is TGTGCCAGCAGCTCCGCCAGGGGGCATGGTAATTCACCCCTCCACTTT.